This T cell receptor (beta chain) originates from a study of PD-1 blockade in classical Hodgkin lymphoma. The CDR3 has 15 amino acids. Trimming shortened V by 0 bases and J by 8 bases, and 14 bases separated the two germline ends. Germline CDR1 reads SGHRS; CDR2 reads YFSETQ. As to this clone: The antigen is undetermined.

Sequenced by immunoSEQ multiplex PCR; TCRdb stores in-frame clones only, minus some. The sample includes about 63,000 clones, 85% to 90% of them seen just once. Every patient was affected by relapse after autologous stem cell transplantation, while exposure to brentuximab vedotin was not uniform. General study points: Healthy donors reportedly exceeded newly diagnosed patients in baseline TCR diversity.

This chain links TRBV5-1 with TRBJ1-4; D is perhaps TRBD1 (5 bases). The material sequenced was peripheral blood mononuclear cells (PBMCs), taken before the second cycle of nivolumab. The source of this sequence is a human donor with classical Hodgkin lymphoma. CDR3 nucleotides: TGCGCCAGCAGCTTGGCCCGGGACTCGGGAGAAAAACTGTTTTTT. Translation: CASSLARDSGEKLFF.